The 21 T cell receptor beta chains reported below all come from one sample, sequenced in a study of blood T cell repertoires in COVID-19. Data came from immunoSEQ multiplex PCR; TCRdb stores just in-frame clones and leaves some out. The table includes about 36,000 clones, around nine tenths detected once. The sequenced material came from peripheral blood. Receptor source: a human donor in a cohort sampled during active COVID-19.

The chain couples TRBV3-1 (or the pseudogene TRBV3-2) to TRBJ2-7; 7 nucleotides align to TRBD1. Germline CDR1 LGHDT, CDR2 YNNKEL (reference sequence). V shed 4 bases, J shed 4 bases, and the junction held 10 bases outside the gene matches. The CDR3 contains 15 residues. The CDR3 DNA reads as TGTGCCAGCAGCCCAGACAGGGCCCAATCTTACGAGCAGTACTTC. Residues: CASSPDRAQSYEQYF.

V usage is TRBV19 and J usage is TRBJ1-5, with D unclear. Trimming stripped 6 bases from V and 3 bases from J, with 9 bases between. The CDR3 is 13 residues long. Germline CDR1 is LNHDA and CDR2 is SQIVND (reference sequence). This CDR3 reads CASRWSVNQPQHF. DNA for the CDR3: TGTGCCAGTAGATGGAGCGTCAATCAGCCCCAGCATTTT.

The CDR3 here is CARSRGQGGEAFF. CDR3 nucleotides: TGTGCCAGAAGCCGTGGACAGGGAGGGGAAGCTTTCTTT. The chain combines TRBV5-3 with TRBJ1-1, with 8 bases fitting TRBD1. TRBV5-3 is an open reading frame, and its role is uncertain. The CDR3 spans 13 residues. V was pared by 4 bases and J by 8 bases, with 7 bases of the junction left unmatched.

This chain links TRBV11-2 with TRBJ1-5, with 7 bases identical to TRBD1. The junction had 12 bases not matched to a gene; V was cut back by 8 bases and J by 8 bases. The CDR3 extends over 14 amino acids. In germline, CDR1 is SGHAT, CDR2 FQNNGV. The CDR3 sequence is CASSQGGPGKPQHF. In DNA, the CDR3 is TGTGCCAGCTCCCAGGGGGGCCCGGGGAAGCCCCAGCATTTT.

The chain combines TRBV4-1 with TRBJ2-7; D ambiguous. V lost 1 base to trimming and J lost 7 bases, with 14 bases between them. The CDR3 is 14 amino acids. Germline V CDR1 and CDR2: MGHRA, YSYEKL. The CDR3 reads CASSQGVTLMEQYF. The CDR3 DNA follows: TGCGCCAGCAGCCAAGGGGTGACTCTAATGGAGCAGTACTTC.

This chain joins TRBV11-2 and TRBJ1-2, with 8 bases matching TRBD1. This CDR3 comprises 14 residues. V lost 7 bases and J lost 8; bases outside the gene matches: 12. Per the germline V gene, CDR1 is SGHAT and CDR2 is FQNNGV. For the CDR3, the DNA is TGTGCCAGCACTCGTGGGCAGGGGGCATGGGGCTACACCTTC. Its protein product is CASTRGQGAWGYTF.

The rearrangement uses TRBV19 and TRBJ2-1; TRBD2 agrees at 10 bases. V trimming: 5 bases; J trimming: 1 base; junction bases outside the gene matches: 5. This CDR3 contains 16 residues. Germline CDR1 and CDR2: LNHDA and SQIVND (reference sequence). CDR3 DNA: TGTGCCAGTAGTGTCACTAGCGGGGATTCCTACAATGAGCAGTTCTTC. The encoded protein is CASSVTSGDSYNEQFF.

This rearrangement joins TRBV28 to TRBJ1-5, with TRBD1 identical over 8 bases. Unmatched junction bases numbered 4, after V lost 3 bases and J lost 0 bases. Germline lookup yields CDR1 MDHEN and CDR2 SYDVKM. The CDR3 length is 16 residues. CDR3 residues: CASSLWTGSSNQPQHF. In nucleotides, the CDR3 is TGTGCCAGCAGTTTGTGGACAGGGAGTAGCAATCAGCCCCAGCATTTT.

The genes are TRBV29-1 and TRBJ2-7; no firm D call. The germline V gene has CDR1 SQVTM and CDR2 ANQGSEA. The CDR3 has 11 residues. With 0 bases removed from V and 7 bases from J, the gap between germline ends came to 7 bases. This CDR3 is CSVEDRWEQYF. CDR3 DNA: TGCAGCGTTGAAGATCGGTGGGAGCAGTACTTC.

The chain recombines TRBV19 with TRBJ2-1, with 10 bases matching TRBD2. CDR3 length equals 15 residues. V lost 6 bases to trimming and J lost 2 bases; unmatched junction nucleotides: 4. Germline V CDR1 and CDR2: LNHDA, SQIVND (reference sequence). CDR3 protein: CASSFSGGTYNEQFF. CDR3 coding DNA: TGTGCCAGTAGCTTTAGCGGGGGGACCTACAATGAGCAGTTCTTC.

This chain connects TRBV7-9 to TRBJ1-3, with D unclear. CDR3 length: 15 residues. Germline V gene sequence: CDR1 SEHNR, CDR2 FQNEAQ (reference sequence). The V end was cut by 1 base, the J end by 0 bases, with 7 bases between. The CDR3 reads CASSLGGSSGNTIYF. The CDR3 nucleotides read TGTGCCAGCAGCTTAGGAGGGTCCTCTGGAAACACCATATATTTT. The full variable domain, rest sourced from reference TRBV7-9 and TRBJ1-3, is DTGVSQNPRHKITKRGQNVTFRCDPISEHNRLYWYRQTLGQGPEFLTYFQNEAQLEKSRLLSDRFSAERPKGSFSTLEIQRTEQGDSAMYLCASSLGGSSGNTIYFGEGSWLTVV.

The V and J genes are TRBV30 and TRBJ2-7; D gene unclear. The CDR3 covers 12 residues. Germline V lookup: CDR1 GTSNPN, CDR2 SVGIG (reference sequence). V was cut by 4 bases and J by 0 bases, with 7 bases left in between. Written as DNA, the CDR3 is TGTGCCTGGACGTACAACTCCTACGAGCAGTACTTC. Its protein product is CAWTYNSYEQYF.

This rearrangement joins TRBV7-9 to TRBJ2-5, with 7 bases fitting TRBD2. This CDR3 comprises 14 residues. Per the germline V gene, CDR1 is SEHNR and CDR2 is FQNEAQ (reference sequence). V gave up 6 bases and J gave up 4 bases; unmatched junction bases: 8. CDR3 in amino acids: CASSSRTSLETQYF. Here the CDR3 DNA reads TGTGCCAGCAGTTCCCGGACTAGTCTAGAGACCCAGTACTTC.

This chain joins TRBV6-1 and TRBJ1-1, with TRBD1 matching 8 bases. This CDR3 spans 17 amino acids. V lost 3 bases and J lost 4; bases outside the gene matches: 13. Germline V CDR1 and CDR2: MNHNS, SASEGT. The CDR3 region has the DNA TGTGCCAGCAGTGAGAGATCCAGGGGGCCGGTGGGCACTGAAGCTTTCTTT. Amino acid sequence: CASSERSRGPVGTEAFF.

The CDR3 sequence: CASSSWGGTEAFF. CDR3 coding DNA: TGTGCCAGCAGCTCTTGGGGGGGCACTGAAGCTTTCTTT. The rearrangement uses TRBV12-3 or TRBV12-4 and TRBJ1-1, with a possible D match to TRBD1 (5 bases). The CDR3 loop spans 13 amino acids. V dropped 6 bases and J dropped 4 bases, with 12 bases sitting between them.

The DNA of the CDR3 is TGTGCCAGCAGTGACGCGACCGGGACAGGGGGCGCAGATACGCAGTATTTT. It specifies CASSDATGTGGADTQYF. V gene TRBV2 combines with J gene TRBJ2-3, with 12 bases identical to TRBD1. Per the germline V gene, CDR1 is SNHLY and CDR2 is FYNNEI. After removal of 3 bases from V and 4 bases from J, the junction contained 8 bases not matched to a gene. CDR3 length: 17 amino acids.

This clone was observed a few times. The V gene is TRBV2, the J gene TRBJ1-6; the match to TRBD1 covers 8 bases. Germline V gene data show CDR1 as SNHLY and CDR2 as FYNNEI. V dropped 7 bases and J dropped 10; count of bases not matched to a gene: 9. The CDR3 consists of 14 residues. The CDR3 DNA reads as TGTGCCAGCACCCGACAGGGGCTGGGGTCACCCCTCCACTTT. Translation gives CASTRQGLGSPLHF.

V usage is TRBV27 and J usage is TRBJ2-5; 12 bases are shared with TRBD2. With V trimmed by 6 bases and J by 5 bases, 7 bases remained unmatched. Per germline, CDR1 MNHEY and CDR2 SMNVEV (reference sequence). The CDR3 has 15 amino acids. CDR3 nucleotides: TGTGCCAGCAGCCGGACTAGCGGGGAGTGGGAGACCCAGTACTTC. It specifies CASSRTSGEWETQYF.

This chain links TRBV5-1 with TRBJ2-3, with 11 bases that match TRBD2. Germline V gene sequence: CDR1 SGHRS, CDR2 YFSETQ. V lost 2 bases, J lost 3 bases, and 2 bases stayed unmatched. The CDR3 totals 15 residues. The CDR3 nucleotides read TGCGCCAGCAGCTTTAGCGGGGGGGGGACAGATACGCAGTATTTT. It encodes CASSFSGGGTDTQYF.

Here the CDR3 reads CASSPTTNEKLFF. The CDR3 coding sequence is TGTGCCAGCAGCCCAACAACTAATGAAAAACTGTTTTTT. The chain employs TRBV5-4 and TRBJ1-4; no reliable D call. CDR3 length: 13 residues. V was shortened by 4 bases and J by 0 bases, with 4 bases between the two germline ends. Germline V gives CDR1 SGHNT, CDR2 YYREEE (reference sequence).

This clone was counted a single time. The chain links TRBV9 to TRBJ2-6, with a weak D call TRBD2 (5 bases). Germline V gives CDR1 SGDLS, CDR2 YYNGEE. The CDR3 contains 13 residues. V lost 8 bases, J lost 3 bases, and 9 bases lay in between. The CDR3 region is CASEEGGANVLTF. DNA of the CDR3: TGTGCCAGTGAAGAGGGTGGGGCCAACGTCCTGACTTTC.